Included here is one T cell receptor (beta chain) sequence, with context. Its antigen is currently not known. Qualities for individual bases were not recorded, and no much larger clone is one base off. TCRbeta CDR3 regions were immunosequenced from genomic DNA with the immunoSEQ Assay. Genomic DNA was amplified by bias-controlled multiplex PCR before high-throughput sequencing. The study's processing was this. To quantify the absolute abundance of each unique TCRbeta CDR3 region, the sequences were collapsed and filtered. Clonality was defined as 1 minus Pielou's evenness and was calculated using productive rearrangements only. A previously published method was used to identify clones whose frequencies were significantly greater in on-treatment samples than in baseline samples. TCRdb obtained this table from immuneACCESS and retained in-frame rearrangements with V and J assigned. These tables miss some clones; where compared with another copy, unresolved V genes account for less than half of the shortfall, and the remainder is unexplained. V and J calls and clone size are copied from that table; D and trimming were computed from the DNA. A total of over 10,000 clones appear in this sample, roughly 73% of them only once. Together, the top ten hold about a tenth of the sample.

V sheds 4 bases and J sheds 5 bases, leaving 17 bases between their ends. The CDR1 and CDR2 encoded by the germline V gene are MGHRA and YSYEKL. The CDR3 runs 16 amino acids, cysteine and phenylalanine included. The sequence is cut down to CDR3 DNA, 48 bases in frame from base 1. The data belong to a study of sequential checkpoint blockade in melanoma (dated by TCRdb to between 2018 and 2021). Study-level background: Patients were randomized 1:1 to first-line nivolumab followed by ipilimumab (arm A) or ipilimumab followed by nivolumab (arm B). Both trial sequences were followed by maintenance nivolumab. Study-wide findings and limitations: Validation of the response-prediction model combining TCR metrics and mutation burden is needed in larger, independent patient cohorts.

Interpreted using the paper, the treatment or condition label stands for: randomized to nivolumab then ipilimumab (arm A) or the reverse (arm B). Prior DNA-damaging chemotherapy had not been received by any trial patient. Live CD3+CD8+ cells negative for CD19 and CD56 were sorted from thawed PBMCs on a FACS Aria II flow cytometer. Samples came from patients with melanoma in CheckMate 064, a randomized, open-label phase II trial of sequential checkpoint blockade. Peripheral blood mononuclear cells were collected by leukapheresis, purified with Ficoll-Paque, and frozen in human serum with roughly 9.9% DMSO. Immediately after sorting, the purity of the sorted blood CD3+CD8+ cells was confirmed to be >98%, and DNA was then extracted.

The chain employs TRBV4-1 and TRBJ1-4; a tentative D match to TRBD1 spans 5 bases. The receptor comes from a human donor with melanoma. Sequencing used CD8+ T cells sorted from blood (inferred from file names), obtained from a patient given nivolumab and ipilimumab in sequence. The DNA sequence is as follows: TGCGCCAGCAGCCCCGGCAGGGCCCTACCCAATGAAAAACTGTTTTTT. The encoded protein is CASSPGRALPNEKLFF.